Presented here are 20 T cell receptor beta chains from one specimen sequenced in a study of T-cell memory formation after mild COVID-19. TCRdb redid the calling of the 5' RACE reads with MiXCR, one entry per CDR3 protein. The sample lists approximately 240,000 distinct CDR3 sequences, 16% occurring once. Sequencing input: PBMCs or a T cell subset sorted from them (not recorded which). Receptors were obtained from a man aged 18 to 29 who had mild COVID-19 (a few samples of this study predate the infection). Cell type and time point are not known.

This rearrangement joins TRBV7-9 to TRBJ2-3; D may be TRBD1 (6 bases). V was clipped by 5 bases and J by 3 bases, with 15 bases between them. The CDR3 sequence is 15 residues long. Germline CDR1 is SEHNR and CDR2 is FQNEAQ (reference sequence). Here the CDR3 reads CASSPGVGWTDTQYF. The CDR3 bases are TGTGCCAGCAGCCCAGGGGTCGGATGGACAGATACGCAGTATTTT.

This chain connects TRBV6-5 to TRBJ2-3, with 11 bases aligning to TRBD2. V lost 6 bases and J lost 6; bases outside the gene matches: 11. Per germline, CDR1 MNHEY and CDR2 SVGAGI. This CDR3 has 16 amino acids. CDR3 DNA: TGTGCCAGCAGGCTGACTAGCGGGGTTCACTGGGATACGCAGTATTTT. Its protein product is CASRLTSGVHWDTQYF.

This clonotype was picked up many times. The J gene is TRBJ2-7, the V gene TRBV7-2; D is uncertain. The CDR3 spans 14 residues. The germline V and J ends were trimmed by 1 base and 2 bases, with 9 bases remaining between them. Germline V gene data show CDR1 as SGHTA and CDR2 as FQGNSA. For the CDR3, the DNA is TGTGCCAGCAGCTTAGGATTGGACGCCTACGAGCAGTACTTC. Protein: CASSLGLDAYEQYF.

A word on this clonotype: One end of the junction is discordant with germline, which a read error may explain. The V gene is TRBV2, the J gene TRBJ2-7; maybe TRBD1 (7 bases). Germline lookup yields CDR1 SNHLY and CDR2 FYNNEI. The CDR3 is 17 amino acids. CDR3 nucleotide sequence: TGTGCCGGCAGGGGGGTAGGCTCGCATCCCCCCCTCGGCGAGCAGTACTTC. This translates into CAGRGVGSHPPLGEQYF.

The V gene is TRBV12-3 or TRBV12-4, the J gene TRBJ1-1; possible D gene TRBD1, 6 bases. V lost 7 bases and J 5 bases, leaving 17 bases between the germline ends. This CDR3 comprises 14 residues. CDR3 residues: CASTITGGRTEAFF. CDR3 nucleotide sequence: TGTGCCAGCACTATTACGGGGGGGCGGACTGAAGCTTTCTTT.

The sample holds a few counts of this clonotype. The chain links TRBV24-1 to TRBJ2-4; TRBD1 matches at 10 bases. CDR1 is KGHDR and CDR2 is SFDVKD in the germline V gene. The ends lost 3 bases at V and 7 bases at J; junction bases unmatched: 2. The CDR3 is 14 residues long. The DNA of the CDR3 is TGTGCCACCAGTGATGGGACAGGGGCGAACATTCAGTACTTC. Encoded protein: CATSDGTGANIQYF.

This clonotype occurred many times. CDR3 sequence: CASSFDGNTEAFF. In nucleotides, the CDR3 is TGCGCCAGCAGCTTCGACGGTAACACTGAAGCTTTCTTT. This chain joins TRBV5-1 and TRBJ1-1; no clear D. The CDR3 runs 13 residues. Trimming took 2 bases from V and 2 from J, leaving 7 bases between them. Germline lookup yields CDR1 SGHRS and CDR2 YFSETQ. The variable domain in full, with the rest retrieved from reference TRBV5-1 and TRBJ1-1, is KAGVTQTPRYLIKTRGQQVTLSCSPISGHRSVSWYQQTPGQGLQFLFEYFSETQRNKGNFPGRFSGRQFSNSRSEMNVSTLELGDSALYLCASSFDGNTEAFFGQGTRLTVV.

This clonotype showed up many times. The V call is TRBV12-3 or TRBV12-4, the J call TRBJ1-1; D may be TRBD1 (5 bases). V was cut by 3 bases and J by 6 bases, with 11 bases left in between. The CDR3 runs 13 residues. This chain's CDR3 is CASSLTGEPEAFF. CDR3 DNA: TGTGCCAGCAGTTTGACGGGGGAGCCTGAAGCTTTCTTT.

The V gene is TRBV12-3 or TRBV12-4, the J gene TRBJ1-6, with 10 bases identical to TRBD1. The CDR3 runs to 15 residues. V shed 5 bases, J shed 6 bases, and the junction held 4 bases outside the gene matches. The CDR3 here is CASSPRTGGNSPLHF. CDR3 nucleotide sequence: TGTGCCAGCAGTCCACGGACAGGGGGTAATTCACCCCTCCACTTT.

This clonotype was picked up many times. This sequence joins TRBV7-2 and TRBJ1-3; D gene uncertain. V was cut by 3 bases and J by 0 bases, with 12 bases left in between. CDR1 SGHTA and CDR2 FQGNSA come from the germline V gene. The CDR3 covers 16 residues. CDR3 DNA: TGTGCCAGCAGCTTCTCCGCCAGAAGCTCTGGAAACACCATATATTTT. Translated: CASSFSARSSGNTIYF.

The chain recombines TRBV5-1 with TRBJ1-1; the D gene is possibly TRBD1 (5 bases). The CDR3 runs to 16 residues. CDR1 is SGHRS, CDR2 YFSETQ, per germline. V was shortened by 2 bases and J by 0 bases, with 14 bases between the two germline ends. The CDR3 DNA sequence: TGCGCCAGCAGCTTTTATCTCGCAGGGATGAACACTGAAGCTTTCTTT. Translation gives CASSFYLAGMNTEAFF.

This clonotype was found a few times. This chain uses TRBV2 with TRBJ1-6; D remains ambiguous. This CDR3 is 15 amino acids long. V lost 5 bases and J lost 0, with 8 bases in between. Germline loops: CDR1 SNHLY, CDR2 FYNNEI. For the CDR3, the DNA is TGTGCCAGCAGTTCTGGGAGCTCCTATAATTCACCCCTCCACTTT. Translating gives CASSSGSSYNSPLHF.

The genes are TRBV7-3 and TRBJ1-1, with no clear D. Per germline, CDR1 SGHTA and CDR2 FQGTGA. The V and J ends lost 2 bases and 0 bases respectively, with 7 bases between them. The CDR3 consists of 14 residues. CDR3 sequence reads: CASSLRAVNTEAFF. The CDR3 DNA reads TGTGCCAGCAGCTTACGCGCTGTGAACACTGAAGCTTTCTTT.

In its sample, this clonotype was seen a few times. The chain couples TRBV5-5 to TRBJ2-7, with D tentatively TRBD1 (6 bases). The CDR3 is 14 amino acids. Germline V gives CDR1 SGHKS, CDR2 YYEKEE (reference sequence). Trimming cost V 4 bases and J 5 bases, with 16 bases left between them. The CDR3 DNA reads TGTGCCAGCAGCCCGTTACAGGGTAGCCACGAGCAGTACTTC. Translated, it gives CASSPLQGSHEQYF.

There are a few counts of this clonotype. The chain carries TRBV24-1 and TRBJ2-2, with TRBD1 identical over 7 bases. CDR3 length: 15 residues. V shed 3 bases, J shed 3 bases, and the junction held 3 bases outside the gene matches. Germline CDR1 reads KGHDR; CDR2 reads SFDVKD. CDR3 DNA: TGTGCCACCAGTGATGCAGGGGGAGACACCGGGGAGCTGTTTTTT. Translation gives CATSDAGGDTGELFF.

The chain employs TRBV12-3 or TRBV12-4 and TRBJ1-5; 7 bases fit TRBD1. The junction had 8 bases not matched to a gene; V was cut back by 4 bases and J by 5 bases. This CDR3 is built from 15 residues. The CDR3 DNA sequence: TGTGCCAGCAGTTCCGCCACAGGGGTTGATCAGCCCCAGCATTTT. Its protein is CASSSATGVDQPQHF.

This clonotype was seen more than once but under ten times. The chain combines TRBV7-2 with TRBJ1-6, with a possible D match to TRBD1 (5 bases). V lost 0 bases and J 10 bases, leaving 10 bases between the germline ends. The CDR3 is 14 residues long. Germline loops: CDR1 SGHTA, CDR2 FQGNSA. The CDR3 DNA reads TGTGCCAGCAGCTTAGCCAGGGCCAGATCACCCCTCCACTTT. Encoded protein: CASSLARARSPLHF.

The V call is TRBV4-3, the J call TRBJ2-7; 7 nucleotides match TRBD1. The CDR3 is 13 residues long. V lost 5 bases to trimming and J lost 3 bases; unmatched junction nucleotides: 4. CDR1 and CDR2 (germline): LGHNA, YSLEER. The CDR3 loop is CASSEGQYYEQYF. The CDR3 nucleotides read TGCGCCAGCAGCGAGGGACAGTACTACGAGCAGTACTTC.

The sample holds a few counts of this clonotype. The chain links TRBV29-1 to TRBJ1-2; D gene unclear. CDR1 and CDR2 (germline): SQVTM, ANQGSEA. The CDR3 is 14 residues long. The V end lost 6 bases, the J end lost 3 bases, and 17 bases lay between the germline ends. CDR3: CSVDVEGGDYGYTF. The CDR3 DNA reads as TGCAGCGTGGACGTAGAGGGTGGGGACTATGGCTACACCTTC.

V and J are TRBV7-2 and TRBJ2-3; D gene uncertain. CDR3 length equals 15 residues. V lost 4 bases to trimming and J lost 4 bases, with 15 bases between them. In germline, CDR1 is SGHTA, CDR2 FQGNSA. The CDR3 protein is CASSSHSSTADTQYF. The CDR3 DNA reads TGTGCCAGCAGCTCACACTCCTCGACCGCAGATACGCAGTATTTT.